This is a list of T cell receptor beta chains from one sample in a study of T cell responses to AZD1222 COVID-19 vaccine. The data were produced by immunoSEQ multiplex PCR, yet TCRdb's version contains in-frame clones alone and is incomplete. The sample yields approximately 75,000 clones, 90% seen once. The sequencing used peripheral blood, collected 28 days after the second AZD1222 dose. Source of these receptors: an adult who received the AZD1222 COVID-19 vaccine. CDR3s include the opening cysteine and the closing phenylalanine or tryptophan. The D gene is left open where the match is weak. Size is stated for part of the rows, as once, few or many counts, or as a class when the clone is expanded.

-,TRBJ2-1,-,TRBV5-1,TGCGCCAGCAGCTTCGGTACAAGCTCCTACAATGAGCAGTTCTTC,CASSFGTSSYNEQFF
-,TRBJ1-1,-,TRBV6-5,TGTGCCAGCAGTTACTCGGGGGTCACTGAAGCTTTCTTT,CASSYSGVTEAFF
TRBD1,TRBJ2-7,-,TRBV27,TGTGCCAGCTCCCCTCGAGCCTCCGGGACAGGGGGTTACGAGCAGTACTTC,CASSPRASGTGGYEQYF
TRBD1,TRBJ1-1,-,TRBV5-6,TGTGCCAGCAGCGGTAGGACAGGGTATGTGAACACTGAAGCTTTCTTT,CASSGRTGYVNTEAFF
TRBD1,TRBJ2-7,-,TRBV5-4,TGTGCCAGCAGCTTGACAGGGGGCGCCTCCTACGAGCAGTACTTC,CASSLTGGASYEQYF
-,TRBJ2-5,-,TRBV29-1,TGCAGCGTTGAAGCCGGTCAAGAGACCCAGTACTTC,CSVEAGQETQYF
-,TRBJ1-2,once,TRBV30,TGTGCCTTGACCCCCGGAGGCTATGGCTACACCTTC,CALTPGGYGYTF
-,TRBJ2-2,-,TRBV28,TGTGCCAGCAGTTTGACAGCCCTCAACACCGGGGAGCTGTTTTTT,CASSLTALNTGELFF
-,TRBJ2-1,-,TRBV6-4,TGTGCCAGCAGTGACTCACCGACGGTCTACAATGAGCAGTTCTTC,CASSDSPTVYNEQFF
TRBD1,TRBJ2-7,-,TRBV28,TGTGCCAGCACAGGGGGAGCCTACGAGCAGTACTTC,CASTGGAYEQYF
-,TRBJ2-1,-,TRBV6-5,TGTGCCAGCAGTTCCTCTGGTGGTCTCCTAGGGTTGTTCTTC,CASSSSGGLLGLFF
-,TRBJ1-5,-,TRBV9,TGTGCCAGCAGCGTAGGAGGAGGGGTGAATCAGCCCCAGCATTTT,CASSVGGGVNQPQHF
-,TRBJ2-6,-,TRBV28,TGTGCCAGCAGTTTCCCTGGGGCCAACGTCCTGACTTTC,CASSFPGANVLTF
-,TRBJ2-3,-,TRBV6-5,TGTGCCAGCAGTTATGGGGGGCCCACAGATACGCAGTATTTT,CASSYGGPTDTQYF
TRBD2,TRBJ2-3,-,TRBV6-1,TGTGCCAGCAGTGAATCCCCTGGGGGGGGGACAGATACGCAGTATTTT,CASSESPGGGTDTQYF
-,TRBJ2-3,-,TRBV24-1,TGTGCCACCAGTGATCCCTCAGTGGCCGGTTCCTATAGCACAGATACGCAGTATTTT,CATSDPSVAGSYSTDTQYF
-,TRBJ2-3,-,TRBV4-2,TGTGCCAGCAGCCAAGATGTGACTGCAGGGATCGGCACAGATACGCAGTATTTT,CASSQDVTAGIGTDTQYF
-,TRBJ1-3,-,TRBV7-2,TGTGCCAGCAGCCCCTACAGGGCTCCTGGAAACACCATATATTTT,CASSPYRAPGNTIYF
-,TRBJ1-5,-,TRBV7-2,TGTGCCAGCAGCTTAGTGGCGGCGGGGGGACAGCCCCAGCATTTT,CASSLVAAGGQPQHF
TRBD1,TRBJ1-3,-,TRBV3-1/TRBV3-2,TGTGCCAGCACCCCCGCCGGGACAGCTGGAAACACCATATATTTT,CASTPAGTAGNTIYF
TRBD2,TRBJ2-1,-,TRBV2,TGTGCCAGCAGGGAAACGGAGCGGGGGGGGTACAATGAGCAGTTCTTC,CASRETERGGYNEQFF
-,TRBJ1-3,-,TRBV30,TGTGCCTGGAGCGACGGCTACTCTGGAAACACCATATATTTT,CAWSDGYSGNTIYF
-,TRBJ1-2,-,TRBV7-9,TGTGCCAGCATCGGGGGCAGTGACTATGGCTACACCTTC,CASIGGSDYGYTF
-,TRBJ1-3,-,TRBV5-1,TGCGCCAGCAGCTTGGGGACGGATGGAAACACCATATATTTT,CASSLGTDGNTIYF
-,TRBJ2-2,-,TRBV3-1/TRBV3-2,TGTGCCAGCAGCCAAGATCGAGGTCAGGAGAACACCGGGGAGCTGTTTTTT,CASSQDRGQENTGELFF
-,TRBJ1-1,-,TRBV6-5,TGTGCCAGCAGTTCGCGCACTGAAGCTTTCTTT,CASSSRTEAFF
-,TRBJ1-3,-,TRBV30,TGTGCCTGCCCCGTTCGCCGAGGCACCATATATTTT,CACPVRRGTIYF
TRBD2,TRBJ2-1,once,TRBV30,TGTGCCGGTAGGGAGTGGCGGGGGGGCATCCAGTTCTTC,CAGREWRGGIQFF
-,TRBJ1-3,-,TRBV9,TGTGCCAGCAGCTTCCTACCGGAGGGGGTCTCTGGAAACACCATATATTTT,CASSFLPEGVSGNTIYF
TRBD1,TRBJ1-2,-,TRBV6-5,TGTGCCAGCAGTCGACGGACAGGGAGGGGCTACACCTTC,CASSRRTGRGYTF
-,TRBJ1-2,-,TRBV5-1,TGCGCCAGCACCCCGGCCCACGGACAAAACTATGGCTACACCTTC,CASTPAHGQNYGYTF
TRBD1,TRBJ2-1,-,TRBV18,TGTGCCAGCTCTTACGGGGGGACAGGGGGCGCCTACAATGAGCAGTTCTTC,CASSYGGTGGAYNEQFF
TRBD1,TRBJ1-2,-,TRBV7-3,TGTGCCAGCAGCTCGACCGGGACAGACTATGGCTACACCTTC,CASSSTGTDYGYTF
-,TRBJ1-6,-,TRBV30,TGTGCCTGGGGGGCCGGTAATTCACCCCTCCACTTT,CAWGAGNSPLHF
-,TRBJ2-7,-,TRBV2,TGTGCCAGCAGTGAGGGTACGTTCTTTACCTACGAGCAGTACTTC,CASSEGTFFTYEQYF
-,TRBJ1-6,-,TRBV6-4,TGTGCCAGCAGTGACAGTTACAATTCACCCCTCCACTTT,CASSDSYNSPLHF
-,TRBJ2-5,-,TRBV24-1,TGTGCCACCAGTGATTTGCAAGGGGTGGAGACCCAGTACTTC,CATSDLQGVETQYF
-,TRBJ1-2,-,TRBV7-9,TGTGCCAGCAGCTTAGGGTCTACGACTAACTATGGCTACACCTTC,CASSLGSTTNYGYTF
TRBD1,TRBJ1-2,once,TRBV6-6,TGTGCCAGCAGGAAGGACAGGAGAGGTCCGTATGGCTACACCTTC,CASRKDRRGPYGYTF
-,TRBJ1-1,-,TRBV6-5,TGCATAACGACCCTCGCTGACACTGAAGCTTTCTTT,CITTLADTEAFF
-,TRBJ2-3,-,TRBV7-2,TGTGCCAGCAGCTTAATGTCAGTGGGAGATACGCAGTATTTT,CASSLMSVGDTQYF
-,TRBJ1-2,-,TRBV6-5,TGTGCCAGCAGTTACTCGTCCGCCGATGGCTACACCTTC,CASSYSSADGYTF
TRBD2,TRBJ2-1,-,TRBV2,TGTGCCAGCAGTGAACTAGCGGGGGGGCATGAGCAGTTCTTC,CASSELAGGHEQFF
-,TRBJ1-5,-,TRBV7-9,TGTGCCAGCAGCCCGACGGCGGGTCAGCCCCAGCATTTT,CASSPTAGQPQHF
-,TRBJ1-1,-,TRBV28,TGTGCCGATCCCGGGGGAAATCCGGACACTGAAGCTTTCTTT,CADPGGNPDTEAFF
-,TRBJ2-7,-,TRBV30,TGTGCCTGGAAACGGACAGCAGCCTACGAGCAGTACTTC,CAWKRTAAYEQYF
-,TRBJ1-5,-,TRBV5-5,TGTGCCAGCAGCGTGGACAGCTTCAATCAGCCCCAGCATTTT,CASSVDSFNQPQHF
-,TRBJ1-4,-,TRBV27,TGTGCCAGCAGACCTTGGCGGGCAACTAATGAAAAACTGTTTTTT,CASRPWRATNEKLFF
-,TRBJ2-5,-,TRBV7-7,TGTGCCAGCGGACGATCTAGGGACTTCCAAGAGACCCAGTACTTC,CASGRSRDFQETQYF
-,TRBJ1-6,-,TRBV25-1,TGTGCCAGCGGAGCCAGGTCCAATTCACCCCTCCACTTT,CASGARSNSPLHF
-,TRBJ2-7,-,TRBV7-2,TGTGCCAGCAGCGACGTGGGGGGTTCCCTCTCCTACGAGCAGTACTTC,CASSDVGGSLSYEQYF
TRBD1,TRBJ1-6,-,TRBV5-1,TGCGCCAGCAGCTACTACCGGGACAGGGGTCCTTATAATTCACCCCTCCACTTT,CASSYYRDRGPYNSPLHF
-,TRBJ2-7,-,TRBV7-9,TGTGCCAGCAGCTTAGCGCGGGACAGTGGGCAGTACTTC,CASSLARDSGQYF